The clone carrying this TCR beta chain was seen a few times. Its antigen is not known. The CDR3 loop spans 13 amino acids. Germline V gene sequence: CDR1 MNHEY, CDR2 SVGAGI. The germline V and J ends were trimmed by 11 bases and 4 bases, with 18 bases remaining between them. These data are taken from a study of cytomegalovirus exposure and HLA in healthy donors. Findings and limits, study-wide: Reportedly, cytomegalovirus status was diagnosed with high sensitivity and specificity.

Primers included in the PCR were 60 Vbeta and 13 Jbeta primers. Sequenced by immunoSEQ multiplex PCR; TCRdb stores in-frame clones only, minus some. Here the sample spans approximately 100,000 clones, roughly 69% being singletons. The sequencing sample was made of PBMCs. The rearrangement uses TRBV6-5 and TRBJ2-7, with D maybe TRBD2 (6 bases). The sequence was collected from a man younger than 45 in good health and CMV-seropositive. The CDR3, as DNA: TGTGCCTCCCACCGTGGGGGGTTGTACGAGCAGTACTTC. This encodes CASHRGGLYEQYF.